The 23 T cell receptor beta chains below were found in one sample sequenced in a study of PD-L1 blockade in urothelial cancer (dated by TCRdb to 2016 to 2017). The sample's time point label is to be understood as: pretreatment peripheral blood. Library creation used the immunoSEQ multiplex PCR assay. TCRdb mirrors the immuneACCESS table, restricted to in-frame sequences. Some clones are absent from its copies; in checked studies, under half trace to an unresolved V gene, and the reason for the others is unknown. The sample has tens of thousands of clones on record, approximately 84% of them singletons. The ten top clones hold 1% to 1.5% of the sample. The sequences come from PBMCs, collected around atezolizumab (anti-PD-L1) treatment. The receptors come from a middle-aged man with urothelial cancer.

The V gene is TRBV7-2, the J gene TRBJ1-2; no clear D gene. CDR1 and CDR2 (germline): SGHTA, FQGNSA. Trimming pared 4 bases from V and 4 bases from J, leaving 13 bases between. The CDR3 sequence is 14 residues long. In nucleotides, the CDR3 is TGTGCCAGCAGCTCGAGTGCGGCGACCTATGGCTACACCTTC. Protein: CASSSSAATYGYTF.

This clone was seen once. The CDR3 DNA is TGTGCCAGCACCGCGGGTTTCGGCAATCAGCCCCAGCATTTT. Translating gives CASTAGFGNQPQHF. The chain uses TRBV2 and TRBJ1-5; D gene uncertain. CDR1 SNHLY and CDR2 FYNNEI come from the germline V gene. V lost 7 bases to trimming and J lost 2 bases, with 12 bases between them. The CDR3 consists of 14 residues.

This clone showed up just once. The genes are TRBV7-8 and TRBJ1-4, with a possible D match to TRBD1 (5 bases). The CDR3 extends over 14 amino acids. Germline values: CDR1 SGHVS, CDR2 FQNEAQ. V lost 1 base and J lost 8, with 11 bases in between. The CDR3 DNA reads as TGTGCCAGCAGCTTAGTGGCAGGGAACGAAAAACTGTTTTTT. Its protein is CASSLVAGNEKLFF.

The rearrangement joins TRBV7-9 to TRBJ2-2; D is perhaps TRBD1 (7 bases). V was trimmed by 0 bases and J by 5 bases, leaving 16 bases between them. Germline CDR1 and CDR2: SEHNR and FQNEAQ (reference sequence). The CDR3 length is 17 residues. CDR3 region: CASSLAQTGRGTGELFF. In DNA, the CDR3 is TGTGCCAGCAGCTTAGCTCAGACAGGGCGGGGAACCGGGGAGCTGTTTTTT.

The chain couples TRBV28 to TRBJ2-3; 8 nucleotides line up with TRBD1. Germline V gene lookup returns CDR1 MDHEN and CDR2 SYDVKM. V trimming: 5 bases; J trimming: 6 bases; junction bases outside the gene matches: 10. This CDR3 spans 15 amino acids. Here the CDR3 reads CASSTKTGALDTQYF. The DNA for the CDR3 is TGTGCCAGCAGTACCAAGACAGGGGCCCTGGATACGCAGTATTTT. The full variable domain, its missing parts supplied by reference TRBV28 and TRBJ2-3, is DVKVTQSSRYLVKRTGEKVFLECVQDMDHENMFWYRQDPGLGLRLIYFSYDVKMKEKGDIPEGYSVSREKKERFSLILESASTNQTSMYLCASSTKTGALDTQYFGPGTRLTVL.

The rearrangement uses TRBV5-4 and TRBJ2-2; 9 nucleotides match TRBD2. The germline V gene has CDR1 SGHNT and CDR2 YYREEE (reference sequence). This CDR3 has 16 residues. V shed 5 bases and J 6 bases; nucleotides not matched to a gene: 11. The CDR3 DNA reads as TGTGCCAGCAGGCCGGATGGCGGGGGGGCAGCCGGGGAGCTGTTTTTT. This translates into CASRPDGGGAAGELFF.

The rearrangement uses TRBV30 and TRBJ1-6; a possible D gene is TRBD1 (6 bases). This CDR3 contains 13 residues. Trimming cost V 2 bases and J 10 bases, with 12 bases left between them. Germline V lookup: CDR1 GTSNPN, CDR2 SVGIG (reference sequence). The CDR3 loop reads CAWSSGGKSPLHF. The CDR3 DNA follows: TGTGCCTGGAGTTCGGGGGGCAAGTCACCCCTCCACTTT.

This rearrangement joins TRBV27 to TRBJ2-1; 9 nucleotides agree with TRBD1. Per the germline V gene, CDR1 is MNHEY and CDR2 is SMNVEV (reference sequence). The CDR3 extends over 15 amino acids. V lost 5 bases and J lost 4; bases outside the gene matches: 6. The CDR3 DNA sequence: TGTGCCAGCAGTCCAAGACAGGGGGGGTACAATGAGCAGTTCTTC. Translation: CASSPRQGGYNEQFF.

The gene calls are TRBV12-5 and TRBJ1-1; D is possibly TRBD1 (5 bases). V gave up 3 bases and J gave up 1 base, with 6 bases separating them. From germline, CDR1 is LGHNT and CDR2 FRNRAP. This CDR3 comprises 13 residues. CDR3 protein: CASGFQGNTEAFF. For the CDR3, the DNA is TGTGCTAGTGGTTTCCAGGGGAACACTGAAGCTTTCTTT.

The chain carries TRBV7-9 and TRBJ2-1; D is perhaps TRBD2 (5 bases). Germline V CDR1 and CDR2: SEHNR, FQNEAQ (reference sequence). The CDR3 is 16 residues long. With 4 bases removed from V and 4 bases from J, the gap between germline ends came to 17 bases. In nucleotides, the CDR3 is TGTGCCAGCAGCTCAAACTCGAGGGTGGGATACAATGAGCAGTTCTTC. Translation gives CASSSNSRVGYNEQFF.

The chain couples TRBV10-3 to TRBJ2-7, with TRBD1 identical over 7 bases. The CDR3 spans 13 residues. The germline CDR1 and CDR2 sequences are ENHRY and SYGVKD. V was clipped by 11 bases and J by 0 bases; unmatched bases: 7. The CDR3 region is CAASRDSSYEQYF. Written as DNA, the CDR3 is TGTGCCGCGTCCCGGGACAGCTCCTACGAGCAGTACTTC.

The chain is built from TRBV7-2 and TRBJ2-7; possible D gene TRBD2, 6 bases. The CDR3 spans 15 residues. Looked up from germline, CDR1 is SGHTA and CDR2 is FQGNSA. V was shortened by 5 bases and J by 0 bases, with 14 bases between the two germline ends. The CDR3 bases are TGTGCCAGCAGCCACCGGGAGAAGAGCTCCTACGAGCAGTACTTC. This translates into CASSHREKSSYEQYF. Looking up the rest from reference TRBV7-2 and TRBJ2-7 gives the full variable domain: GAGVSQSPSNKVTEKGKDVELRCDPISGHTALYWYRQSLGQGLEFLIYFQGNSAPDKSGLPSDRFSAERTGGSVSTLTIQRTQQEDSAVYLCASSHREKSSYEQYFGPGTRLTVT.

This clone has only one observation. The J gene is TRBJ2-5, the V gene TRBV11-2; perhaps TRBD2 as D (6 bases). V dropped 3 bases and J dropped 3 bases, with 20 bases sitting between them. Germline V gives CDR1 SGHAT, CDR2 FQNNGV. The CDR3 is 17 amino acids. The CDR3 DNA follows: TGTGCCAGCAGCTTCGCGGGAAGCTATAGGATTGAAGAGACCCAGTACTTC. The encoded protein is CASSFAGSYRIEETQYF. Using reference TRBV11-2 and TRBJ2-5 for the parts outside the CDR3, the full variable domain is EAGVAQSPRYKIIEKRQSVAFWCNPISGHATLYWYQQILGQGPKLLIQFQNNGVVDDSQLPKDRFSAERLKGVDSTLKIQPAKLEDSAVYLCASSFAGSYRIEETQYFGPGTRLLVL.

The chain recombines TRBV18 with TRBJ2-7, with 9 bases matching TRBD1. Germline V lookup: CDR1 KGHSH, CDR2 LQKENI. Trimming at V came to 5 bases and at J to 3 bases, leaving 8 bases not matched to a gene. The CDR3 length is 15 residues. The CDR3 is CASSAGTGRNYEQYF. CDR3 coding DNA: TGTGCCAGCTCAGCCGGGACAGGGCGCAACTACGAGCAGTACTTC.

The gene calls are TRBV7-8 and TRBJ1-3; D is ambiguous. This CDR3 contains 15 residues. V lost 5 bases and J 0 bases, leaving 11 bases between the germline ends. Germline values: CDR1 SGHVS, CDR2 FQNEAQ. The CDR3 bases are TGTGCCAGCAGCCCCCAGGCTCACTCTGGAAACACCATATATTTT. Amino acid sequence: CASSPQAHSGNTIYF. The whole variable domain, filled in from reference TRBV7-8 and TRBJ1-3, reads GAGVSQSPRYKVAKRGQDVALRCDPISGHVSLFWYQQALGQGPEFLTYFQNEAQLDKSGLPSDRFFAERPEGSVSTLKIQRTQQEDSAVYLCASSPQAHSGNTIYFGEGSWLTVV.

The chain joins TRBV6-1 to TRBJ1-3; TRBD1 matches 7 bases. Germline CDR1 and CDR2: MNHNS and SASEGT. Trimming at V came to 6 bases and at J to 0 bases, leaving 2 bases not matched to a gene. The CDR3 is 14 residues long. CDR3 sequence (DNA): TGTGCCAGCAGCGACAGGGTCTCTGGAAACACCATATATTTT. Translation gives CASSDRVSGNTIYF.

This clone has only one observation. CDR3 DNA: TGTGCCACCAGCAGAGGCAGAGGGTACACCGGGGAGCTGTTTTTT. This codes for CATSRGRGYTGELFF. V gene TRBV15 combines with J gene TRBJ2-2, with a weak D call TRBD2 (5 bases). Per germline, CDR1 LNHNV and CDR2 YYDKDF (reference sequence). V was pared by 1 base and J by 3 bases, with 9 bases between. The CDR3 is 15 amino acids. Full variable domain (outside the CDR3, taken from reference TRBV15 and TRBJ2-2): DAMVIQNPRYQVTQFGKPVTLSCSQTLNHNVMYWYQQKSSQAPKLLFHYYDKDFNNEADTPDNFQSRRPNTSFCFLDIRSPGLGDTAMYLCATSRGRGYTGELFFGEGSRLTVL.

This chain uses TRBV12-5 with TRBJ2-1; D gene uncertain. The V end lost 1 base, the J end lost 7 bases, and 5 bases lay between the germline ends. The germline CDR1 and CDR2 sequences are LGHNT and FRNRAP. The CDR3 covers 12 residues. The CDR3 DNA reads TGTGCTAGTGGTTTGGGTCTGAATGAGCAGTTCTTC. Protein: CASGLGLNEQFF.

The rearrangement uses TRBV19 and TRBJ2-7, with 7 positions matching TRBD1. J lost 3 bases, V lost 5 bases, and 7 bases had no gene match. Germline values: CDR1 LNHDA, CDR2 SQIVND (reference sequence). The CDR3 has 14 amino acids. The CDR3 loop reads CASSPRTGFYEQYF. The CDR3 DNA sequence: TGTGCCAGTAGTCCGAGGACAGGTTTCTACGAGCAGTACTTC.

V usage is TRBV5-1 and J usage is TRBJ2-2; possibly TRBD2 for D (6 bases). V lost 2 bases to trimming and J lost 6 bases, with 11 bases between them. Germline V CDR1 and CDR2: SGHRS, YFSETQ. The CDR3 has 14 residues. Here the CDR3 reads CASSFAERAGELFF. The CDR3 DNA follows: TGCGCCAGCAGCTTTGCGGAGCGGGCCGGGGAGCTGTTTTTT. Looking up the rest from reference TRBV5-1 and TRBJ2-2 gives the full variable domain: KAGVTQTPRYLIKTRGQQVTLSCSPISGHRSVSWYQQTPGQGLQFLFEYFSETQRNKGNFPGRFSGRQFSNSRSEMNVSTLELGDSALYLCASSFAERAGELFFGEGSRLTVL.

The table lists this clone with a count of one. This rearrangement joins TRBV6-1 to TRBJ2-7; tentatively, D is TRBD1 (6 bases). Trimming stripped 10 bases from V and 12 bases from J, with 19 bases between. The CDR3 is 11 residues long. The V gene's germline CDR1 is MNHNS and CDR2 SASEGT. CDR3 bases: TGTGCCATCGGGACACAAAAAGAGTCGTACTTC. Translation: CAIGTQKESYF.

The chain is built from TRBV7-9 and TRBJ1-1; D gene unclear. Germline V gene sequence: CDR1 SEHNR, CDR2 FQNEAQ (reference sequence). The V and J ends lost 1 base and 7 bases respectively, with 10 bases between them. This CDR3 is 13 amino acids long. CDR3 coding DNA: TGTGCCAGCAGCTTAGTGGGCCCCGGTGAAGCTTTCTTT. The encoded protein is CASSLVGPGEAFF.

The CDR3 nucleotides are TGTGCCAGCAGTACCCGAGGGGCGGGAGGCTACAATGAGCAGTTCTTC. It is translated as CASSTRGAGGYNEQFF. V and J are TRBV27 and TRBJ2-1; 8 bases line up with TRBD2. This CDR3 is built from 16 residues. CDR1 and CDR2 (germline): MNHEY, SMNVEV (reference sequence). The ends lost 5 bases at V and 3 bases at J; junction bases unmatched: 9.